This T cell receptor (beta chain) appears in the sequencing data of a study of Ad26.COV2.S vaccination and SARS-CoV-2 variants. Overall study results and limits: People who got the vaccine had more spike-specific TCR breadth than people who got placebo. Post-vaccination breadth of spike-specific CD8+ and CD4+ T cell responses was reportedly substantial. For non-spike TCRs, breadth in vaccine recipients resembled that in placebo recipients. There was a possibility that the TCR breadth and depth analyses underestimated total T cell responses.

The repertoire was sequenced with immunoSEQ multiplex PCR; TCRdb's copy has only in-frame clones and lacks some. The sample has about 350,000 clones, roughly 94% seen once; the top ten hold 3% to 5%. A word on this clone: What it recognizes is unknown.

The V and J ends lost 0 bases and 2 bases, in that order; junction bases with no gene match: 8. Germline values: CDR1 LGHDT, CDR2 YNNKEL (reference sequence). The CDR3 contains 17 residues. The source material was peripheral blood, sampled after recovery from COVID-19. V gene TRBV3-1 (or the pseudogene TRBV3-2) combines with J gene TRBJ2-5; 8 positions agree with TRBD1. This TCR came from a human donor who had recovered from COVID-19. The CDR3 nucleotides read TGTGCCAGCAGCCAAGATTTGGGGACAGGAGAACAAGAGACCCAGTACTTC. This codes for CASSQDLGTGEQETQYF.